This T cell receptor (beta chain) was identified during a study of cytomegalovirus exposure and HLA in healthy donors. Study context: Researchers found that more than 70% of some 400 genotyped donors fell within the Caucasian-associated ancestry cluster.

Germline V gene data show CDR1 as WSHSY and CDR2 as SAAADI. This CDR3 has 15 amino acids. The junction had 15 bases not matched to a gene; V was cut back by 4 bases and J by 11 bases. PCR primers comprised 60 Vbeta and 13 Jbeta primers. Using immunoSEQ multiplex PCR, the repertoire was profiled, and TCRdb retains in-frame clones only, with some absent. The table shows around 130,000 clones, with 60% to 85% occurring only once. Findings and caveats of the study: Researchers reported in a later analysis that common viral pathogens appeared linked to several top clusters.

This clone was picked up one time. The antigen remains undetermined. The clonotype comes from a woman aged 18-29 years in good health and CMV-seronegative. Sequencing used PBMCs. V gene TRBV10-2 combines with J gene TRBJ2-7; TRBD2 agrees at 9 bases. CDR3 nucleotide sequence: TGCGCCAGCAGTGCGCTGACCGGGACTAGCAAAAATGAGTACTTC. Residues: CASSALTGTSKNEYF.